This TCR beta chain was sequenced during a study of CD8+ T cells in alopecia areata. Across the study: Twice daily, treated patients received 5 to 10 mg of oral tofacitinib.

With regard to this clone: Its antigen is not known.

V lost 5 bases to trimming and J lost 5 bases, with 22 bases between them. This CDR3 region has 16 residues. Germline V lookup: CDR1 SEHNR, CDR2 FQNEAQ (reference sequence). Extracted RNA was reverse transcribed into cDNA, the sequencing template. Measured with immunoSEQ multiplex PCR; TCRdb has only the in-frame clones, and not every one. The sample comprises about 150,000 clones, around half of which are singletons, and just under 20% rests with the top ten. Study results and caveats: Patients shared TCRs less clearly than mice did, possibly for HLA-related reasons. Especially in alopecia totalis/universalis, lesional scalp showed greater clonality than normal scalp did.

The TCR comes from a human donor with alopecia areata. The sample consisted of CD8+ T cells sorted from blood, taken at week 0. The rearrangement joins TRBV7-9 to TRBJ2-7, with D tentatively TRBD1 (6 bases). The DNA for the CDR3 is TGTGCCAGCAGCCCCAGGGGACAACCACAACCCCACGAGCAGTACTTC. It translates to CASSPRGQPQPHEQYF.